What follows is one T cell receptor (beta chain) and its context. In the source study's methods: Amplification with reference gene primers provided the estimates of nucleated cell counts. Sequencing was performed with immunoSEQ multiplex PCR; in TCRdb, only in-frame clones are kept and a portion is missing. V, J and clone size are taken as reported in that table, and D and trimming were inferred from the DNA itself. The sample has a few hundred thousand clones; roughly 88% are singletons. This sample was taken from a study of blood T cell repertoires in COVID-19. Study-wide context: PBMCs, B-cell-depleted T cells, or T cells were the source of the cDNA or gDNA that made up the material.

The germline CDR1 and CDR2 sequences are SGHTA and FQGNSA. V lost 3 bases, J lost 7 bases, and 3 bases stayed unmatched. This CDR3 comprises 14 residues. Those enrolled in Seattle joined during active infection and were followed longitudinally afterward. The V and J genes are TRBV7-2 and TRBJ2-1; TRBD1 matches 10 bases. The clonotype comes from a woman aged 70-85 years with COVID-19, enrolled during active disease. The sequencing sample was made of peripheral blood. CDR3 residues: CASSFGQGGNEQFF. The DNA for the CDR3 is TGTGCCAGCAGCTTCGGACAGGGGGGTAATGAGCAGTTCTTC.